This TCR beta chain was captured in a study of T cell clonality in common variable immunodeficiency. Whole-study results and caveats: Reportedly, TCR beta sequences from common variable immunodeficiency showed fewer deletions and N-nucleotide insertions. Fewer TCRbeta clones were shared among CVID subjects than controls. Authors noted CVID clonality's cause needs subpopulation repertoire sequencing.

In its sample, this clone was seen many times. What it binds is unknown. The read stops 3 residues short of the end of the CDR3; the missing end is completed from the germline J gene. Only in-frame clones appear in the TCRdb table, and some are missing; sequencing was by immunoSEQ multiplex PCR. This sample has about 19,000 clones and no singletons, with 6% to 8.5% in the ten largest. For at least one year, all CVID subjects received replacement immunoglobulin. Blood samples were heparinized, about 4.5 to 9 ml per donor. The CDR3 extends over 13 amino acids. V was pared by 6 bases and J by 8 bases, with 7 bases of the junction left unmatched. CDR1 is MNHEY, CDR2 SMNVEV, per germline (reference sequence).

The sequenced sample was peripheral blood mononuclear cells. The chain carries TRBV27 and TRBJ2-1; 7 bases are shared with TRBD2. The origin of this receptor is a human donor with common variable immunodeficiency. CDR3 DNA (partial): TGTGCCAGCAGCCCCAACGGGGGGTATGAG. This sequence encodes CASSPNGGYE. The complete CDR3 protein is CASSPNGGYEQFF.